A selection of T cell receptor beta chains follows, all from one sample in a study of beta chain features in type 1 diabetes. Profiled with immunoSEQ multiplex PCR; TCRdb holds only in-frame clones, not every one. The table records 390,000 or so clones, more than 11% of them present only once. The sample consisted of naive CD4+ T cells from blood. The receptors originated from a man aged 30-40 years in good health. CDR3s include the opening cysteine and the closing phenylalanine or tryptophan. D genes are given only for firm matches. Rows may omit the clone size; those that give it use once, few, many or a size class.

V	D	size	J	DNA	CDR3
TRBV25-1	NA	few	TRBJ1-2	TGTGCCAGCAGAGGGGGGGATGGCTACACCTTC	CASRGGDGYTF
TRBV25-1	NA	NA	TRBJ2-7	TGTGCCAGCAGTGAAATCGGGTCTAAGAACTTC	CASSEIGSKNF
TRBV30	TRBD1	many	TRBJ1-1	TGTGCCTGGAGCGGACAGGTCGAAGCTTTCTTT	CAWSGQVEAFF
TRBV4-3	NA	few	TRBJ1-4	TGCGCCAGCAGCCAAGATGCAGGGTTGGAGAAACTGTTTTTT	CASSQDAGLEKLFF
TRBV12-5	NA	once	TRBJ2-7	TGTGCTAGTGGTTTGGCGAAACCGACCCCCTGGGAGCAGTACTTC	CASGLAKPTPWEQYF
TRBV28	TRBD2	NA	TRBJ2-6	TGTGCCAGCACACTAGCGGGGCTCGGCTCTGGGGCCAACGTCCTGACTTTC	CASTLAGLGSGANVLTF
TRBV6-6	NA	NA	TRBJ2-1	TGTGCCAGCAGTAACTGGGACACTAAATCCTACAATGAGCAGTTCTTC	CASSNWDTKSYNEQFF
TRBV30	NA	few	TRBJ2-2	TGTGCCTGGAGTGCGGCCTTCCCGGGGCAGGGGATGGCCGGGGAGCTGTTTTTT	CAWSAAFPGQGMAGELFF
TRBV11-1	TRBD2	NA	TRBJ2-3	TGTGCCAGCAGCCCCAAGCAGGGACTAGTGGTGACAGATACGCAGTATTTT	CASSPKQGLVVTDTQYF
TRBV7-2	NA	NA	TRBJ2-3	TGTGCCAGCAGCTCGGGACCCCTCGTAGATACGCAGTATTTT	CASSSGPLVDTQYF
TRBV14	TRBD1	NA	TRBJ2-3	TGTGCCAGCTCCGAGGGACAGGGGGTCCCAGATACGCAGTATTTT	CASSEGQGVPDTQYF
TRBV12-5	NA	NA	TRBJ2-7	TGTGCTAGTGGTTTGGTAACTTACGAGCAGTACTTC	CASGLVTYEQYF
TRBV6-5	NA	few	TRBJ2-7	TGTGCCAGCAGTTACGCGTACAGGGAAGAGCAGTACTTC	CASSYAYREEQYF
TRBV9	TRBD2	few	TRBJ2-5	TGTGCCAGCAGCCCCTCGCGTTTGGTAGCGGGGGGGAAGTCCCAAGAGACCCAGTACTTC	CASSPSRLVAGGKSQETQYF
TRBV4-1	TRBD1	few	TRBJ1-4	TGCGCCAGCAGCCAAGTAGGGACAGCAACTAATGAAAAACTGTTTTTT	CASSQVGTATNEKLFF
TRBV27	NA	NA	TRBJ2-2	TGTGCCAGCAGTATTCCGACGGTCGGGGAGCTGTTTTTT	CASSIPTVGELFF
TRBV29-1	NA	few	TRBJ2-1	TGCAGCGTGGCCTTGGGTAGGGGTGAGCAGTTCTTC	CSVALGRGEQFF
TRBV19	TRBD1	few	TRBJ1-1	TGTGCCACAACCCCGGGGGACAGGGTGAACACTGAAGCTTTCTTT	CATTPGDRVNTEAFF
TRBV21-1	NA	NA	TRBJ2-3	TGTGCCAGCAGCAAAAGTATCACAGATACGCAGTATTTT	CASSKSITDTQYF
TRBV5-4	NA	NA	TRBJ1-2	TGTGCCAGCAGATCGGCCTTGGCGCCAGAGTATGGCTACACCTTC	CASRSALAPEYGYTF
TRBV9	TRBD2	NA	TRBJ2-5	TGTGCCAGCAGCTCGACTAGCGGGGGGGAGACCCAGTACTTC	CASSSTSGGETQYF
TRBV30	TRBD2	NA	TRBJ2-1	TGTGCCTGGACTAGCGGGGCCTCCTACAATGAGCAGTTCTTC	CAWTSGASYNEQFF
TRBV10-3	NA	few	TRBJ2-3	TGTGCCATCAGTGAGACCTCCGATACGCAGTATTTT	CAISETSDTQYF
TRBV6-5	TRBD1	NA	TRBJ1-1	TGTGCCAGCAGCCCCTGGGACAGGAACACTGAAGCTTTCTTT	CASSPWDRNTEAFF
TRBV7-6	NA	NA	TRBJ2-7	TGTGCCAGCAGCTTATTTGGGACCGAAGGCGAGCAGTACTTC	CASSLFGTEGEQYF
TRBV11-3	NA	NA	TRBJ2-1	TGTGCCAGCAGCGCCCGGTCGGATGAGCAGTTCTTC	CASSARSDEQFF
TRBV29-1	NA	few	TRBJ2-2	TGCAGCGTACGTAGTGTCGGGGAGCTGTTTTTT	CSVRSVGELFF
TRBV15	NA	NA	TRBJ1-4	TGTGCCACCAGCAGAGATCCAAAGGGTAATGAAAAACTGTTTTTT	CATSRDPKGNEKLFF
TRBV7-2	NA	NA	TRBJ2-5	TGTGCCAGCAGCTTAGCGTCGAGGGGGGCTGGACTCCAAGAGACCCAGTACTTC	CASSLASRGAGLQETQYF
TRBV27	TRBD1	few	TRBJ2-2	TGTGCCAGCAGACAGAGGGACAGGGGGATATTCGCGAACACCGGGGAGCTGTTTTTT	CASRQRDRGIFANTGELFF
TRBV9	TRBD2	few	TRBJ2-2	TGTGCCAGCAGCCCTCAGGCGGGAGAGACCGGGGAGCTGTTTTTT	CASSPQAGETGELFF
TRBV5-6	NA	few	TRBJ2-6	TGTGCCAGCAGCTTGGGCCCCCTAAGCTCTGGGGCCAACGTCCTGACTTTC	CASSLGPLSSGANVLTF
TRBV7-9	NA	NA	TRBJ2-3	TGTGCCAGCAGCTTATTCGGGGAGAAGGGGGATACGCAGTATTTT	CASSLFGEKGDTQYF
TRBV2	TRBD2	few	TRBJ2-5	TGTGCCAGCAGTGACGAGCGGGGGGACCAAGAGACCCAGTACTTC	CASSDERGDQETQYF
TRBV5-1	NA	NA	TRBJ2-3	TGCGCCAGCAGCCCTACAGGGTCTAATACGCAGTATTTT	CASSPTGSNTQYF
TRBV2	NA	few	TRBJ1-2	TGTGCCAGCAGTGTAGCTAACTATGGCTACACCTTC	CASSVANYGYTF
TRBV10-3	NA	few	TRBJ2-3	TGTGCCATCAGTGTCGCAGCCACTAGCACAGATACGCAGTATTTT	CAISVAATSTDTQYF
TRBV9	NA	few	TRBJ2-1	TGTGCCAGCAGCTCACGACAGAAAACCTACAATGAGCAGTTCTTC	CASSSRQKTYNEQFF
TRBV10-3	TRBD1	few	TRBJ2-2	TGTGCCACCACGGACAGGGGGGACACCGGGGAGCTGTTTTTT	CATTDRGDTGELFF
TRBV7-9	TRBD1	few	TRBJ1-2	TGTGCCAGCAGCAGGCCCCCGGGACAGCGCCTAAACTATGGCTACACCTTC	CASSRPPGQRLNYGYTF
TRBV14	TRBD1	NA	TRBJ1-2	TGTGCCAGCAGCCGCAGGGGGCGAGACTATGGCTACACCTTC	CASSRRGRDYGYTF
TRBV18	NA	NA	TRBJ2-5	TGTGCCAGCTCACCGGGGTTAGCATCGGAGACCCAGTACTTC	CASSPGLASETQYF
TRBV6-6	NA	NA	TRBJ1-1	TGTGCCAGCAGGTTACTCGAGAGGGACGGGGGCACTGAAGCTTTCTTT	CASRLLERDGGTEAFF
TRBV14	NA	many	TRBJ2-1	TGTGCCAGCAGCCAAGATATACGGGCTGAGCAGTTCTTC	CASSQDIRAEQFF
TRBV29-1	TRBD2	few	TRBJ2-1	TGCAGCGTTGCGGGACTAGCGGGAGTCAGCGAGCAGTTCTTC	CSVAGLAGVSEQFF
TRBV5-1	NA	NA	TRBJ2-5	TGCGCCAGCAGCCCCGGACAGCAAGAGACCCAGTACTTC	CASSPGQQETQYF